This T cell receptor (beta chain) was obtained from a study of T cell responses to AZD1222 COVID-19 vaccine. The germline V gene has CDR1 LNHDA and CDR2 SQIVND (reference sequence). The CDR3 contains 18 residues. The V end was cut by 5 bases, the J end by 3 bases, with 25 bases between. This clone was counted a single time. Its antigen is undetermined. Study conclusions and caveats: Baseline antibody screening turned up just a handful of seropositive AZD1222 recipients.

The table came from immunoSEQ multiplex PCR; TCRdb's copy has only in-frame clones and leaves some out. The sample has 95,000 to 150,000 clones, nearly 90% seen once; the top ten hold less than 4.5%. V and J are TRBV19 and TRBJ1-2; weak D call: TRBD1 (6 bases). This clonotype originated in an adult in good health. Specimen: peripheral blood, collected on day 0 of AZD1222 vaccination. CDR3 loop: CASSDAGQGPPFDYGYTF. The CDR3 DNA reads TGTGCCAGTAGTGACGCAGGGCAGGGGCCTCCGTTCGACTATGGCTACACCTTC.